The count of the clone carrying this T cell receptor (beta chain) is one. RNA was extracted with the RNeasy kit, and a quantity of roughly 0.5 to 1 ug was reverse transcribed using random hexamers. MiXCR, run by TCRdb on the immunoSEQ multiplex PCR reads, gives a single entry per CDR3 protein. The sample includes under 200,000 distinct CDR3 sequences, roughly 91% seen only once; the top ten take roughly 0.087%. V lost 6 bases, J lost 3 bases, and 11 bases lay in between. Germline assignment: CDR1 SGHVS and CDR2 FQNEAQ. The CDR3 consists of 13 residues. The entry originates in a study of CD8 T cells in Susac syndrome.

V usage is TRBV7-8 and J usage is TRBJ1-2; D remains ambiguous. This sequence was found in a human donor with Susac syndrome. The sequencing sample was made of CD4+ T cells from PBMCs. The CDR3 DNA is TGTGCCAGCAGTACGGATACTTACTATGGCTACACCTTC. It specifies CASSTDTYYGYTF.